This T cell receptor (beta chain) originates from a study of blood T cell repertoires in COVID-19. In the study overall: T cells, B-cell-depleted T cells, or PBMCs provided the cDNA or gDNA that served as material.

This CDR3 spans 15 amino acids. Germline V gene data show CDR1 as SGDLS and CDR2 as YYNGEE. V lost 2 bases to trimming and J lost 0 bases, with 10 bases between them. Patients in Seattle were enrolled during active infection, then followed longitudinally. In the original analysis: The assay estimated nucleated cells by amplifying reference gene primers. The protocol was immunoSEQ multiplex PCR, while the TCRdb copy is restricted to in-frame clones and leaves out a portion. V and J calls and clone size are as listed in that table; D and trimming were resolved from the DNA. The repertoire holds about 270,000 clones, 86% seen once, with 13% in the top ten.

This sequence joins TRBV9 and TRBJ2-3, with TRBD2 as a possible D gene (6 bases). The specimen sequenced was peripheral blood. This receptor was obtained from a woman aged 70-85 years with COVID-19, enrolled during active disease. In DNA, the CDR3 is TGTGCCAGCAGCGTGAGCGGGTATAGCACAGATACGCAGTATTTT. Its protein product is CASSVSGYSTDTQYF.